This entry lists 26 T cell receptor beta chains sequenced from one sample in a study of shared clonotypes between healthy human individuals. Positively selected for CCR7, the CD45RO-negative cells used as naive CD8 cells excluded terminally differentiated effector memory CD45RA+ cells. TCRdb's copy holds only in-frame clones and misses some; the assay was immunoSEQ multiplex PCR. The sample holds approximately 2,000,000 clones, over 85% seen once. Sample: naive CD8+ T cells from PBMCs. These receptors were collected from a man between 18 and 29 years old in good health. Some clones in this sample may be carry-over from other donors' samples.

V and J are TRBV29-1 and TRBJ1-2; a possible D gene is TRBD1 (5 bases). The V gene's germline CDR1 is SQVTM and CDR2 ANQGSEA. Deletions cut 7 bases from V and 5 bases from J, with 17 bases between. The CDR3 is 13 amino acids. In DNA form, the CDR3 reads TGCAGCGCCCGGACCGGGGGGGGGTATGGCTACACCTTC. Its translation: CSARTGGGYGYTF.

The rearrangement joins TRBV30 to TRBJ2-3; perhaps TRBD1 as D (6 bases). The CDR3 has 12 amino acids. Trimming removed 5 bases at V and 7 bases at J, with 13 bases between. CDR1 is GTSNPN and CDR2 is SVGIG in the germline V gene (reference sequence). CDR3 DNA sequence: TGTGCCTGGGAGACGGACAGCTATACGCAGTATTTT. Translation: CAWETDSYTQYF.

This rearrangement joins TRBV7-9 to TRBJ1-1, with 9 bases matching TRBD1. The CDR3 has 15 residues. The germline V gene has CDR1 SEHNR and CDR2 FQNEAQ (reference sequence). V lost 5 bases to trimming and J lost 5 bases; unmatched junction nucleotides: 9. In DNA form, the CDR3 reads TGTGCCAGCAGCGCGCCGTTGGGACAGGGAACTGAAGCTTTCTTT. Translation: CASSAPLGQGTEAFF.

The rearrangement joins TRBV7-3 to TRBJ2-1; the D gene could be TRBD1 or TRBD2 (5 bases each). The germline V gene encodes CDR1 SGHTA and CDR2 FQGTGA. V lost 4 bases to trimming and J lost 5 bases, with 12 bases between them. The CDR3 extends over 14 amino acids. The CDR3 DNA is TGTGCCAGCAGCTACTTGGGACCTAACAATGAGCAGTTCTTC. Translating gives CASSYLGPNNEQFF.

V is TRBV15 and J is TRBJ2-7; 10 bases agree with TRBD2. Trimming cost V 1 base and J 6 bases; bases outside gene matches: 6. The V gene's germline CDR1 is LNHNV and CDR2 YYDKDF (reference sequence). The CDR3 is made up of 15 amino acids. The CDR3: CATSRVSGRPSEQYF. The CDR3 nucleotides are TGTGCCACCAGCAGAGTTAGCGGGAGGCCGTCCGAGCAGTACTTC.

This clone has a single count. The chain employs TRBV14 and TRBJ1-1; 9 bases are shared with TRBD1. The CDR3 spans 14 residues. V lost 4 bases to trimming and J lost 3 bases; unmatched junction nucleotides: 3. Germline assignment: CDR1 SGHDN and CDR2 FVKESK. The CDR3 is CASSPDRGDTEAFF. In DNA, the CDR3 is TGTGCCAGCAGCCCAGACAGGGGGGACACTGAAGCTTTCTTT. The full variable domain, rest sourced from reference TRBV14 and TRBJ1-1, is EAGVTQFPSHSVIEKGQTVTLRCDPISGHDNLYWYRRVMGKEIKFLLHFVKESKQDESGMPNNRFLAERTGGTYSTLKVQPAELEDSGVYFCASSPDRGDTEAFFGQGTRLTVV.

Remarks on this clone: This sample includes further DNA sequences coding for the same CDR3. The chain uses TRBV7-3 and TRBJ2-1; TRBD2 aligns across 12 bases. The V segment lost 5 bases and the J segment 0 bases; nucleotides outside the gene matches: 2. CDR3 length: 16 amino acids. CDR1 is SGHTA, CDR2 FQGTGA, per germline. The CDR3 bases are TGTGCCAGCAGCCCGGGACTAGCGGGCTCCTACAATGAGCAGTTCTTC. This gives the protein CASSPGLAGSYNEQFF.

The rearrangement uses TRBV10-2 and TRBJ2-7, with D perhaps TRBD1 or TRBD2 (6 bases each). Trimming removed 4 bases from V and 6 bases from J, with 10 bases in between. This CDR3 has 12 amino acids. The germline V gene has CDR1 WSHSY and CDR2 SAAADI. The CDR3 coding sequence is TGCGCCAGCAGTGGTGGGGGGCTCGAGCAGTACTTC. Its protein is CASSGGGLEQYF.

This sequence joins TRBV11-2 and TRBJ2-1; 7 bases match TRBD2. V shed 4 bases, J shed 7 bases, and the junction held 13 bases outside the gene matches. The CDR3 has 16 residues. The germline V gene encodes CDR1 SGHAT and CDR2 FQNNGV. DNA of the CDR3: TGTGCCAGCAGCTCTTTAGGAGCGGGACTCCCAAATGAGCAGTTCTTC. This gives the protein CASSSLGAGLPNEQFF.

The V call is TRBV5-1, the J call TRBJ2-3, with 8 positions matching TRBD1. Trimming took 0 bases from V and 1 from J; bases not matched to a gene: 13. The germline V gene encodes CDR1 SGHRS and CDR2 YFSETQ. The CDR3 extends over 19 amino acids. The CDR3 loop is CASSLGGPPGQERTDTQYF. CDR3 DNA sequence: TGCGCCAGCAGCTTGGGAGGCCCCCCGGGACAGGAGCGCACAGATACGCAGTATTTT.

The V call is TRBV27, the J call TRBJ1-1, with a possible D match to TRBD1 (6 bases). Trimming removed 4 bases at V and 3 bases at J, with 9 bases between. Germline CDR1 reads MNHEY; CDR2 reads SMNVEV (reference sequence). This CDR3 has 13 amino acids. The chain's CDR3 is CASSSWTDTEAFF. The DNA for the CDR3 is TGTGCCAGCAGTTCTTGGACAGACACTGAAGCTTTCTTT.

In the case of this clone: Other DNA variants within this sample encode the same CDR3. The chain has TRBV25-1 and TRBJ2-5; D unclear. Trimming pared 4 bases from V and 4 bases from J, leaving 7 bases between. The CDR3 length is 12 residues. In germline, CDR1 is MGHDK, CDR2 SYGVNS. The CDR3 DNA sequence: TGTGCCAGCAGTGTGGGCGGAGAGACCCAGTACTTC. This codes for CASSVGGETQYF.

The V and J genes are TRBV6-5 and TRBJ1-1; possible D gene TRBD1, 5 bases. The V gene's germline CDR1 is MNHEY and CDR2 SVGAGI. CDR3 length: 14 amino acids. V lost 6 bases and J lost 0, with 11 bases in between. The CDR3 nucleotides read TGTGCCAGCAGAAAGGGACGGATGAACACTGAAGCTTTCTTT. It is translated as CASRKGRMNTEAFF.

This clone has a single count. This chain links TRBV28 with TRBJ2-7; D gene uncertain. The CDR3 is made up of 15 amino acids. CDR1 MDHEN and CDR2 SYDVKM come from the germline V gene. Trimming stripped 3 bases from V and 1 base from J, with 13 bases between. CDR3 sequence (DNA): TGTGCCAGCAGTTTTGTACTGTCCTCTTCCTACGAGCAGTACTTC. Its translation is CASSFVLSSSYEQYF. The whole variable domain, remainder taken from reference TRBV28 and TRBJ2-7, is DVKVTQSSRYLVKRTGEKVFLECVQDMDHENMFWYRQDPGLGLRLIYFSYDVKMKEKGDIPEGYSVSREKKERFSLILESASTNQTSMYLCASSFVLSSSYEQYFGPGTRLTVT.

Written as DNA, the CDR3 is TGTGCCAGCAGCTTTGGACCTCGAGGGGGCGGGCAGCCCCAGCATTTT. This encodes CASSFGPRGGGQPQHF. The chain has TRBV7-2 and TRBJ1-5; 7 bases are a match to TRBD1. The CDR3 is 16 amino acids. J gave up 7 bases and V 3 bases, and 12 bases lay outside the gene matches. CDR1 and CDR2 (germline): SGHTA, FQGNSA. Combining the CDR3 with reference TRBV7-2 and TRBJ1-5 gives the whole variable domain GAGVSQSPSNKVTEKGKDVELRCDPISGHTALYWYRQSLGQGLEFLIYFQGNSAPDKSGLPSDRFSAERTGGSVSTLTIQRTQQEDSAVYLCASSFGPRGGGQPQHFGDGTRLSIL.

The rearrangement uses TRBV13 and TRBJ2-7, with no clear D. There are 13 residues in the CDR3. The V and J ends lost 1 base and 5 bases respectively, with 9 bases between them. The V gene's germline CDR1 is PRHDT and CDR2 FYEKMQ (reference sequence). The CDR3 sequence is CASSLVGADEQYF. The CDR3 nucleotides are TGTGCCAGCAGCTTAGTGGGCGCGGACGAGCAGTACTTC.

The chain has TRBV27 and TRBJ2-3, with 7 bases matching TRBD1. The CDR3 totals 16 residues. CDR1 and CDR2 from the germline V gene are MNHEY and SMNVEV (reference sequence). V gave up 5 bases and J gave up 6 bases; unmatched junction bases: 14. CDR3 in amino acids: CASSIRDRPMRDTQYF. The CDR3 nucleotides read TGTGCCAGCAGTATTCGGGACAGACCCATGAGGGATACGCAGTATTTT.

The rearrangement joins TRBV28 to TRBJ2-7; the D call may be TRBD1 or TRBD2 (5 bases each). Looked up from germline, CDR1 is MDHEN and CDR2 is SYDVKM. The V gene lost 8 bases and the J gene lost 9 bases, with 8 bases spanning the gap. The CDR3 totals 9 residues. The CDR3 nucleotides are TGTGCCAGCGGGACCGGGCAGTACTTC. Residues: CASGTGQYF.

The sample holds one count of this clone. This chain uses TRBV7-2 with TRBJ2-3; a weak D match, TRBD2 (6 bases). The CDR3 covers 13 residues. Trimming removed 8 bases from V and 2 bases from J, with 11 bases in between. CDR1 and CDR2 from the germline V gene are SGHTA and FQGNSA. CDR3 nucleotides: TGTGCCAGCCGCGGGGAGCCCACAGATACGCAGTATTTT. This sequence encodes CASRGEPTDTQYF.

Remarks on this clone: In the same sample, other DNA sequences code for this CDR3. The CDR3 DNA follows: TGTGCCAGTAGTATAGGGCAGGCTGAAGCTTTCTTT. Encoded protein: CASSIGQAEAFF. The chain has TRBV19 and TRBJ1-1; D is uncertain. Germline V gene data show CDR1 as LNHDA and CDR2 as SQIVND (reference sequence). This CDR3 has 12 amino acids. The V gene lost 1 base and the J gene lost 6 bases, with 6 bases spanning the gap. The variable domain in full, with the rest retrieved from reference TRBV19 and TRBJ1-1, is DGGITQSPKYLFRKEGQNVTLSCEQNLNHDAMYWYRQDPGQGLRLIYYSQIVNDFQKGDIAEGYSVSREKKESFPLTVTSAQKNPTAFYLCASSIGQAEAFFGQGTRLTVV.

The rearrangement joins TRBV4-1 to TRBJ2-3, with 13 bases aligning to TRBD2. V lost 2 bases, J lost 2 bases, and 7 bases stayed unmatched. The CDR3 runs 18 residues. The germline gives CDR1 MGHRA, CDR2 YSYEKL. CDR3 sequence reads: CASSQPPGLAGTTDTQYF. CDR3 bases: TGCGCCAGCAGCCAACCTCCGGGACTAGCGGGAACCACAGATACGCAGTATTTT.

The rearrangement links TRBV19 to TRBJ2-1; TRBD2 matches 8 bases. The CDR3 spans 14 residues. J lost 5 bases, V lost 6 bases, and 6 bases had no gene match. Per germline, CDR1 LNHDA and CDR2 SQIVND (reference sequence). CDR3 coding DNA: TGTGCCAGTAGGGACAGCGGGGGTAACAATGAGCAGTTCTTC. Translation gives CASRDSGGNNEQFF. The variable domain in full, completed from reference TRBV19 and TRBJ2-1, reads DGGITQSPKYLFRKEGQNVTLSCEQNLNHDAMYWYRQDPGQGLRLIYYSQIVNDFQKGDIAEGYSVSREKKESFPLTVTSAQKNPTAFYLCASRDSGGNNEQFFGPGTRLTVL.

DNA for the CDR3: TGTGCCAGCAGCTTAGGTACACCAGGGGAGCAGTACTTC. It specifies CASSLGTPGEQYF. The chain combines TRBV5-6 with TRBJ2-7, with D maybe TRBD1 (5 bases). This CDR3 spans 13 amino acids. CDR1 and CDR2 from the germline V gene are SGHDT and YYEEEE. Trimming shortened V by 2 bases and J by 7 bases, and 13 bases separated the two germline ends.

This clone was seen only once. This sequence joins TRBV7-6 and TRBJ2-7; 11 bases map to TRBD2. Germline assignment: CDR1 SGHVS and CDR2 FNYEAQ. The junction had 4 bases not matched to a gene; V was cut back by 0 bases and J by 0 bases. This CDR3 region has 17 residues. As DNA, the CDR3 is TGTGCCAGCAGCTTAGCGCCCACTAGCGGGAGCTCCTACGAGCAGTACTTC. Its translation is CASSLAPTSGSSYEQYF.

V gene TRBV28 combines with J gene TRBJ2-7, with 10 bases aligning to TRBD1. CDR1 MDHEN and CDR2 SYDVKM come from the germline V gene. The CDR3 runs to 16 residues. With V trimmed by 1 base and J by 0 bases, 3 bases remained unmatched. The DNA for the CDR3 is TGTGCCAGCAGTTTATTGACAGGGGGCGGCTCCTACGAGCAGTACTTC. This codes for CASSLLTGGGSYEQYF.

The chain uses TRBV13 and TRBJ2-3, with a possible D match to TRBD2 (6 bases). The ends were cut back, 5 bases at V and 1 base at J, with 19 bases in the middle. In germline, CDR1 is PRHDT, CDR2 FYEKMQ (reference sequence). The CDR3 extends over 17 amino acids. DNA of the CDR3: TGTGCCAGCAGCCTTCCCGGGGGACCTGGGGGCACAGATACGCAGTATTTT. Its protein product is CASSLPGGPGGTDTQYF. Full variable domain (outside the CDR3, taken from reference TRBV13 and TRBJ2-3): AAGVIQSPRHLIKEKRETATLKCYPIPRHDTVYWYQQGPGQDPQFLISFYEKMQSDKGSIPDRFSAQQFSDYHSELNMSSLELGDSALYFCASSLPGGPGGTDTQYFGPGTRLTVL.